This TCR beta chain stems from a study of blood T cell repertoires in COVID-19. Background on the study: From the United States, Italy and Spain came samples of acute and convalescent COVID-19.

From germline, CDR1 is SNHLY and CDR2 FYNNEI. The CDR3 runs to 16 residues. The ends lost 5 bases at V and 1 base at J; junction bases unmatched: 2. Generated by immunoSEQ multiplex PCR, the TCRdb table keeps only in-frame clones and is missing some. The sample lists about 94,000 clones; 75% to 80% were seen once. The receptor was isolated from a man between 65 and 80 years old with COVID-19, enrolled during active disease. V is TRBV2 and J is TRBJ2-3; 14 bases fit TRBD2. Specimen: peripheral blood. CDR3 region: CASSRGLAGGTDTQYF. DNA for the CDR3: TGTGCCAGCAGTAGGGGACTAGCGGGGGGCACAGATACGCAGTATTTT. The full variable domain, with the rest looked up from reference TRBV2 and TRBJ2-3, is EPEVTQTPSHQVTQMGQEVILRCVPISNHLYFYWYRQILGQKVEFLVSFYNNEISEKSEIFDDQFSVERPDGSNFTLKIRSTKLEDSAMYFCASSRGLAGGTDTQYFGPGTRLTVL.